The entry below gives a single T cell receptor (beta chain) sequence along with its context. The data were obtained in a study of blood T cell repertoires in COVID-19. The CDR3 has 16 amino acids. CDR1 and CDR2 from the germline V gene are MGHRA and YSYEKL. Trimming removed 2 bases from V and 8 bases from J; junction bases left unmatched: 7. Assay used: immunoSEQ multiplex PCR; TCRdb lists only in-frame clones, some missing. This sample has 65,000 to 95,000 clones, with around 85% found just once. The source material was peripheral blood. This rearrangement joins TRBV4-1 to TRBJ2-1; 12 bases fit TRBD2. This TCR was recovered from an older man with active or convalescent COVID-19. CDR3 DNA: TGCGCCAGCAGCCAATCACTAGCGGGAGGTTATTATGAGCAGTTCTTC. It is translated as CASSQSLAGGYYEQFF.